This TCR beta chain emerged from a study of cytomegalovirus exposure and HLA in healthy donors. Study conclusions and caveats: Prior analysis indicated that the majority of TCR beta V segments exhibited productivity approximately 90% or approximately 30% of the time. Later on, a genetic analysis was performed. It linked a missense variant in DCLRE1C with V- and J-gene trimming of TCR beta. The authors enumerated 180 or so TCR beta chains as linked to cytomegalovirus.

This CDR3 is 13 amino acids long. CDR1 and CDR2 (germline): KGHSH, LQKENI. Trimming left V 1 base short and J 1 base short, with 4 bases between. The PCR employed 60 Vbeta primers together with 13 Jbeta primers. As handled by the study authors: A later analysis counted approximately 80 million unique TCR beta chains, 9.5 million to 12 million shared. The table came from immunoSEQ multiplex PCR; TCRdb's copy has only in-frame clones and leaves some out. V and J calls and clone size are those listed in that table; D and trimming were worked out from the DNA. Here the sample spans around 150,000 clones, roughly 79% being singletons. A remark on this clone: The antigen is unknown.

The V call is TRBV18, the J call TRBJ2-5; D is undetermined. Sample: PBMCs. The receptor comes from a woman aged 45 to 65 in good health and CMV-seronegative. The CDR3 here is CASSPLSQETQYF. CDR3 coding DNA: TGTGCCAGCTCACCACTGAGCCAAGAGACCCAGTACTTC.